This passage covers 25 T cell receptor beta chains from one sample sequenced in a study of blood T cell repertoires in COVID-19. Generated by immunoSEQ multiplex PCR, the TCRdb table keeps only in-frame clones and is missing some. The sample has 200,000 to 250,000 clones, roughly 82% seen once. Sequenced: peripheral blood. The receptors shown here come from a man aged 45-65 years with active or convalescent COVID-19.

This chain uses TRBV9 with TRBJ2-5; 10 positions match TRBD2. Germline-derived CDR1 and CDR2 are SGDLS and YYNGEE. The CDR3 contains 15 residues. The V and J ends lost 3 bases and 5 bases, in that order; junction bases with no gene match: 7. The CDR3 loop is CASSASGSIGETQYF. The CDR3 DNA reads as TGTGCCAGCAGCGCTAGCGGGAGTATCGGGGAGACCCAGTACTTC.

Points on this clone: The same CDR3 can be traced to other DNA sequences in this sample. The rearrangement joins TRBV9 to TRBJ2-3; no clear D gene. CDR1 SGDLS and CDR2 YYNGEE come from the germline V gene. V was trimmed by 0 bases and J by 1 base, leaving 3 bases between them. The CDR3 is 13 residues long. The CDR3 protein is CASSVGGTDTQYF. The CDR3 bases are TGTGCCAGCAGCGTAGGCGGCACAGATACGCAGTATTTT.

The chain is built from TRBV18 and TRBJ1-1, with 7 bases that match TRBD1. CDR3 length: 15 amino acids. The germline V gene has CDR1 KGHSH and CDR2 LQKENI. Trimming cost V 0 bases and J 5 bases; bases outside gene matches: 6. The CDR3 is CASSPPRGQGTEAFF. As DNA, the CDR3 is TGTGCCAGCTCACCACCGAGGGGGCAGGGGACTGAAGCTTTCTTT.

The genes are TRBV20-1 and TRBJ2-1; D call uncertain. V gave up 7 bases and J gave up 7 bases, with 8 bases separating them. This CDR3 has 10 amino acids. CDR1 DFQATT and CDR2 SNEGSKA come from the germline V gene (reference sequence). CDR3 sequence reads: CSVSRNEQFF. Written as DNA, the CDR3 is TGCAGTGTCTCGAGGAATGAGCAGTTCTTC.

CDR3 nucleotide sequence: TGTGCCAGCAGCTTAGACAGGGGGAACTACGAGCAGTACTTC. Protein product: CASSLDRGNYEQYF. The V and J genes are TRBV7-2 and TRBJ2-7; 8 bases agree with TRBD1. The CDR3 runs 14 residues. CDR1 is SGHTA, CDR2 FQGNSA, per germline. J was trimmed by 3 bases and V by 1 base; bases with no gene match: 2.

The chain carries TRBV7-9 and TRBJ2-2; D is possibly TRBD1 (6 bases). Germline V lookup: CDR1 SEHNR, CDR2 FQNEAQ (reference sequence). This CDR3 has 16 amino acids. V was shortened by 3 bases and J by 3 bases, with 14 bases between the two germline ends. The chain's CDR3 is CASSLGDRSDTGELFF. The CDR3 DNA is TGTGCCAGCAGCTTGGGAGACAGGAGCGACACCGGGGAGCTGTTTTTT.

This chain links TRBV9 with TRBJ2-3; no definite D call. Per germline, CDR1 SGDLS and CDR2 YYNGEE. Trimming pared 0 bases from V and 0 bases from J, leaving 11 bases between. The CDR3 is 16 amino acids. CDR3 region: CASSVGNFYSTDTQYF. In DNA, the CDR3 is TGTGCCAGCAGCGTAGGAAACTTTTATAGCACAGATACGCAGTATTTT.

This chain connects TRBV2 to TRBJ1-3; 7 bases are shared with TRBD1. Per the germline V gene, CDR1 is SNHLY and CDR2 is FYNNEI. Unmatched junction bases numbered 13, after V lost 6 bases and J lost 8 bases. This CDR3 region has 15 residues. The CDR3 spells CASREDRLGGHTIYF. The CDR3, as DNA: TGTGCCAGCAGGGAGGACAGGTTGGGCGGTCACACCATATATTTT.

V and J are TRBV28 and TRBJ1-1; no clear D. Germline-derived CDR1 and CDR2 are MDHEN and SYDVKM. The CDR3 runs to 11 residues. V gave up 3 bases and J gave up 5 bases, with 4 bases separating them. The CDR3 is CASSLLTEAFF. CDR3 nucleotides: TGTGCCAGCAGTTTGTTAACTGAAGCTTTCTTT.

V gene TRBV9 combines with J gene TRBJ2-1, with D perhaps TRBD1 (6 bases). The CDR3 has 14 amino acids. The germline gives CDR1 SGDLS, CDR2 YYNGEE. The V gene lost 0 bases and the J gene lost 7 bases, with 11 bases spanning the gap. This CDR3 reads CASSVGNRENEQFF. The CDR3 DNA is TGTGCCAGCAGCGTAGGCAACAGGGAAAATGAGCAGTTCTTC.

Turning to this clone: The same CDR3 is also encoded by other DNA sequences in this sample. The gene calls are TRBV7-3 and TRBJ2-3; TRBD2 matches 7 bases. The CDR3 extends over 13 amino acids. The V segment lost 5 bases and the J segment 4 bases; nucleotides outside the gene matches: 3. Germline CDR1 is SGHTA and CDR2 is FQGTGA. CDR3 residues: CASSPGLADTQYF. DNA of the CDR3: TGTGCCAGCAGCCCCGGACTAGCAGATACGCAGTATTTT.

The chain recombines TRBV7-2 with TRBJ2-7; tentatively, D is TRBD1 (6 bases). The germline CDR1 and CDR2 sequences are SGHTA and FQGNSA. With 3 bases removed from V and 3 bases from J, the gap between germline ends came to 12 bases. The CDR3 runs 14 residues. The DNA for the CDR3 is TGTGCCAGCAGCTTGGGGACACCCAACTACGAGCAGTACTTC. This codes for CASSLGTPNYEQYF.

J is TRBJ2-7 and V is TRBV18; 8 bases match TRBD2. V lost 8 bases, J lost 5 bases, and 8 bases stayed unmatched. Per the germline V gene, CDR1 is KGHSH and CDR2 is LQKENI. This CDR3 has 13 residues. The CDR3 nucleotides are TGTGCCAGCACCGGGAGGGGTCCCCACGAGCAGTACTTC. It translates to CASTGRGPHEQYF.

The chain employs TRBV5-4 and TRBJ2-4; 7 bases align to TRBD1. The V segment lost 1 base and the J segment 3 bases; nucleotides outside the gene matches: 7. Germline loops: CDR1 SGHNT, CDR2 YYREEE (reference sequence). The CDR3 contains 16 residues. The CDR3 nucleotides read TGTGCCAGCAGCTTGAGACAGGGAGAGCACAAAAACATTCAGTACTTC. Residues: CASSLRQGEHKNIQYF. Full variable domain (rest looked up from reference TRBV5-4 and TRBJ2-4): ETGVTQSPTHLIKTRGQQVTLRCSSQSGHNTVSWYQQALGQGPQFIFQYYREEENGRGNFPPRFSGLQFPNYSSELNVNALELDDSALYLCASSLRQGEHKNIQYFGAGTRLSVL.

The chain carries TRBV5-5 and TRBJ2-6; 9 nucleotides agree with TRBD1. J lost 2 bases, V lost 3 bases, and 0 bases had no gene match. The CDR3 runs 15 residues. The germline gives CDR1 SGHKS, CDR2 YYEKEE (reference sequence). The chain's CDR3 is CASSWDRAGANVLTF. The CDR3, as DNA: TGTGCCAGCAGCTGGGACAGGGCTGGGGCCAACGTCCTGACTTTC.

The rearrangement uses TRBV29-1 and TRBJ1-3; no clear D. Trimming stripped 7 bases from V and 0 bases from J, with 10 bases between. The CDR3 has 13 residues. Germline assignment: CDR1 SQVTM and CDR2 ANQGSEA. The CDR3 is CSARLSSGNTIYF. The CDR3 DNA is TGCAGCGCCCGACTGAGCTCTGGAAACACCATATATTTT.

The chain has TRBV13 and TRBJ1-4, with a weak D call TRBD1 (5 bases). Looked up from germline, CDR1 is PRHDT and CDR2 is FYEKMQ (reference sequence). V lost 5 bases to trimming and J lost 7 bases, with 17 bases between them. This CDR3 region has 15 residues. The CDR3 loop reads CASSRGGANGEKLFF. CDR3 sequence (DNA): TGTGCCAGCAGCAGAGGCGGGGCCAACGGTGAAAAACTGTTTTTT.

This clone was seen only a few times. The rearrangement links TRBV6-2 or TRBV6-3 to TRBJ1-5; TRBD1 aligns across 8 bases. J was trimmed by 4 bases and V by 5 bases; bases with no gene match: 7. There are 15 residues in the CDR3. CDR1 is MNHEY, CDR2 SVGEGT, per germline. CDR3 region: CASSRTGLINQPQHF. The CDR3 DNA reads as TGTGCCAGCAGTAGGACAGGGTTAATAAATCAGCCCCAGCATTTT.

CDR3 region: CASPAGNTIYF. For the CDR3, the DNA is TGTGCCAGCCCCGCGGGAAACACCATATATTTT. The rearrangement uses TRBV21-1 and TRBJ1-3. TRBV21-1 is a pseudogene locus. The CDR3 length is 11 residues.

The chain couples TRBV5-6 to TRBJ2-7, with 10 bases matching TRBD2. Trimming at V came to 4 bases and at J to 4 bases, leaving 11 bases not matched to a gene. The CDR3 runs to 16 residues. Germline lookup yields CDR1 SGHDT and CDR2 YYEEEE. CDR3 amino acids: CASSPRGGTSVYEQYF. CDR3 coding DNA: TGTGCCAGCAGCCCTCGGGGAGGGACTAGCGTTTACGAGCAGTACTTC.

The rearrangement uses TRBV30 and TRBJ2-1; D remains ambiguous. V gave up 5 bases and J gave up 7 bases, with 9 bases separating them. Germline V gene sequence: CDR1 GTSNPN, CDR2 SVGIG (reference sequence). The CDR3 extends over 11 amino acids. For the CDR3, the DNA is TGTGCCTGGGATCGCAGTAATGAGCAGTTCTTC. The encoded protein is CAWDRSNEQFF.

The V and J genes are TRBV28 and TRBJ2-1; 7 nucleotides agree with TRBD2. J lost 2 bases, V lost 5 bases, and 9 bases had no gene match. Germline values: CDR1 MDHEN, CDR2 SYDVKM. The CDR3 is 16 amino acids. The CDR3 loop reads CASSPGTKSAYNEQFF. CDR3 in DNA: TGTGCCAGCAGTCCCGGGACTAAATCAGCCTACAATGAGCAGTTCTTC. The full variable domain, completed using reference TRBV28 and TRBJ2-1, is DVKVTQSSRYLVKRTGEKVFLECVQDMDHENMFWYRQDPGLGLRLIYFSYDVKMKEKGDIPEGYSVSREKKERFSLILESASTNQTSMYLCASSPGTKSAYNEQFFGPGTRLTVL.

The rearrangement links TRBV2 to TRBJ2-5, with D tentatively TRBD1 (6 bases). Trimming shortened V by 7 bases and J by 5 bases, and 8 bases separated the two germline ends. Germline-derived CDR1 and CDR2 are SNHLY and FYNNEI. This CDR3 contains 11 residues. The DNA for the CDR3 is TGTGCCAGCAACAGGGATGAGACCCAGTACTTC. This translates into CASNRDETQYF.

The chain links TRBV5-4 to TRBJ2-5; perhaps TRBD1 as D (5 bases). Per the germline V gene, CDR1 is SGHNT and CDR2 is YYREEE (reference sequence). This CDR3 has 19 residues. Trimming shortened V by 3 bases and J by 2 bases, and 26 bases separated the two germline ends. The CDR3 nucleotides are TGTGCCAGCAGCTCACCCAGGATCGGACACAAGCTCGGGCAAGAGACCCAGTACTTC. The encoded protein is CASSSPRIGHKLGQETQYF. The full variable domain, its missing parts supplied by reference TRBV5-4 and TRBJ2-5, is ETGVTQSPTHLIKTRGQQVTLRCSSQSGHNTVSWYQQALGQGPQFIFQYYREEENGRGNFPPRFSGLQFPNYSSELNVNALELDDSALYLCASSSPRIGHKLGQETQYFGPGTRLLVL.

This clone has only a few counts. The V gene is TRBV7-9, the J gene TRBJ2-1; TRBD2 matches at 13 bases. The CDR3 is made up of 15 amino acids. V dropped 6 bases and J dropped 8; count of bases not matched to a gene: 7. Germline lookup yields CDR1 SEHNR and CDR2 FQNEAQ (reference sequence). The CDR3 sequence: CASSLLAGGHDEQFF. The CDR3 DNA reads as TGTGCCAGCAGTTTACTAGCGGGGGGGCATGATGAGCAGTTCTTC. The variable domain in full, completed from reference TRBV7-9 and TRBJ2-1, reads DTGVSQNPRHKITKRGQNVTFRCDPISEHNRLYWYRQTLGQGPEFLTYFQNEAQLEKSRLLSDRFSAERPKGSFSTLEIQRTEQGDSAMYLCASSLLAGGHDEQFFGPGTRLTVL.